The 24 T cell receptor beta chains reported below all come from one sample, sequenced in a study of blood T cell repertoires in COVID-19. Produced via immunoSEQ multiplex PCR; TCRdb's table is partial and in-frame only. The top ten hold over 8.5% of the sample, which has 90,000 to 100,000 clones, 81% seen once. The sample was peripheral blood. These receptor sequences come from a woman of 80 years or more with acute or convalescent COVID-19.

This sequence joins TRBV3-1 (or the pseudogene TRBV3-2) and TRBJ1-2; D is perhaps TRBD1 (6 bases). Per the germline V gene, CDR1 is LGHDT and CDR2 is YNNKEL (reference sequence). V lost 6 bases and J 3 bases, leaving 17 bases between the germline ends. The CDR3 loop spans 15 amino acids. In nucleotides, the CDR3 is TGTGCCAGCAGTACCCTCGACAGGAGCGACTATGGCTACACCTTC. This sequence encodes CASSTLDRSDYGYTF.

This clone was seen a single time. The chain employs TRBV6-6 and TRBJ1-1; 9 bases align to TRBD1. The CDR3 length is 13 residues. The V and J ends lost 6 bases and 6 bases, in that order; junction bases with no gene match: 5. Per germline, CDR1 MNHNY and CDR2 SVGAGI (reference sequence). CDR3: CASSFRDRAEAFF. CDR3 sequence (DNA): TGTGCCAGCAGCTTCCGGGACAGGGCTGAAGCTTTCTTT.

This clone was picked up a small number of times. V is TRBV21-1 and J is TRBJ1-3. TRBV21-1 is a listed pseudogene. CDR3 length equals 12 residues. The CDR3 here is CASTLSGNTIYF. DNA of the CDR3: TGTGCCAGCACCCTCTCTGGAAACACCATATATTTT.

This chain links TRBV7-6 with TRBJ2-5, with no clear D. CDR3 size: 17 residues. The V gene lost 3 bases and the J gene lost 5 bases, with 22 bases spanning the gap. Per germline, CDR1 SGHVS and CDR2 FNYEAQ. CDR3 nucleotide sequence: TGTGCCAGCAGCTTCTACTTTGCCGGGTCCCCTGGGGAGACCCAGTACTTC. Protein sequence: CASSFYFAGSPGETQYF.

This rearrangement joins TRBV28 to TRBJ1-4; D not resolved. Trimming removed 4 bases from V and 2 bases from J, with 8 bases in between. The CDR3 covers 14 residues. Germline V gives CDR1 MDHEN, CDR2 SYDVKM. This CDR3 is CASSSGGTNEKLFF. Written as DNA, the CDR3 is TGTGCCAGCAGTTCTGGAGGGACTAATGAAAAACTGTTTTTT.

The chain has TRBV7-2 and TRBJ2-3; weak D call: TRBD2 (6 bases). In germline, CDR1 is SGHTA, CDR2 FQGNSA. CDR3 length: 14 amino acids. Deletions cut 5 bases from V and 5 bases from J, with 14 bases between. DNA of the CDR3: TGTGCCAGCAGCCCGGGACTCCTTCGAGATACGCAGTATTTT. Translated, it gives CASSPGLLRDTQYF. The whole variable domain, remainder taken from reference TRBV7-2 and TRBJ2-3, is GAGVSQSPSNKVTEKGKDVELRCDPISGHTALYWYRQSLGQGLEFLIYFQGNSAPDKSGLPSDRFSAERTGGSVSTLTIQRTQQEDSAVYLCASSPGLLRDTQYFGPGTRLTVL.

The chain joins TRBV3-1 (or the pseudogene TRBV3-2) to TRBJ2-7; the D gene is possibly TRBD2 (7 bases). This CDR3 region has 15 residues. Germline CDR1 reads LGHDT; CDR2 reads YNNKEL (reference sequence). The V end was cut by 4 bases, the J end by 2 bases, with 15 bases between. In nucleotides, the CDR3 is TGTGCCAGCAGCCTCCTCTCGGGGGGCCCCTACGAGCAGTACTTC. Amino acid sequence: CASSLLSGGPYEQYF.

Concerning this clone itself: Other DNA sequences in the sample encode the same CDR3. This chain joins TRBV24-1 and TRBJ2-5; D might be TRBD1 (5 bases). Looked up from germline, CDR1 is KGHDR and CDR2 is SFDVKD. There are 13 residues in the CDR3. V was clipped by 4 bases and J by 5 bases, with 10 bases between them. DNA of the CDR3: TGTGCCACCAGTGAAGGGGAACAGGAGACCCAGTACTTC. Translation gives CATSEGEQETQYF.

The chain employs TRBV19 and TRBJ2-1, with TRBD1 as a possible D gene (6 bases). Germline loops: CDR1 LNHDA, CDR2 SQIVND (reference sequence). Trimming shortened V by 3 bases and J by 6 bases, and 9 bases separated the two germline ends. The CDR3 consists of 13 residues. The CDR3 nucleotides are TGTGCCAGTAGTATGGGGACACCCAATGAGCAGTTCTTC. Its protein is CASSMGTPNEQFF.

This clone was recorded only once. The CDR3 nucleotides are TGTGCCAGCAGTGAATGGGTTACAGAAGAGACCCAGTACTTC. Its protein product is CASSEWVTEETQYF. The chain uses TRBV25-1 and TRBJ2-5; no reliable D call. Per the germline V gene, CDR1 is MGHDK and CDR2 is SYGVNS. The CDR3 extends over 14 amino acids. The ends were cut back, 1 base at V and 3 bases at J, with 9 bases in the middle.

Here the CDR3 DNA reads TGCGCCAGCAGCCTAATGCTACCCTACAATGAGCAGTTCTTC. Amino acids: CASSLMLPYNEQFF. The rearrangement uses TRBV5-1 and TRBJ2-1, with unresolved D. CDR1 and CDR2 from the germline V gene are SGHRS and YFSETQ. There are 14 residues in the CDR3. V was clipped by 4 bases and J by 2 bases, with 10 bases between them.

Written as DNA, the CDR3 is TGTGCCAGCAGCCAGACAGGGCAAATGAACACTGAAGCTTTCTTT. It is translated as CASSQTGQMNTEAFF. The V gene is TRBV3-1 (or the pseudogene TRBV3-2), the J gene TRBJ1-1; 7 bases agree with TRBD1. V was pared by 3 bases and J by 0 bases, with 4 bases of the junction left unmatched. This CDR3 has 15 amino acids. Per germline, CDR1 LGHDT and CDR2 YNNKEL (reference sequence).

V gene TRBV5-1 combines with J gene TRBJ2-4; TRBD2 might be the D (6 bases). The germline V gene encodes CDR1 SGHRS and CDR2 YFSETQ. The CDR3 consists of 17 residues. V lost 0 bases and J lost 6, with 19 bases in between. DNA for the CDR3: TGCGCCAGCAGCTTGGCCGCAAACTTCCCCGGGGGAAACATTCAGTACTTC. It encodes CASSLAANFPGGNIQYF. Looking up the rest from reference TRBV5-1 and TRBJ2-4 gives the full variable domain: KAGVTQTPRYLIKTRGQQVTLSCSPISGHRSVSWYQQTPGQGLQFLFEYFSETQRNKGNFPGRFSGRQFSNSRSEMNVSTLELGDSALYLCASSLAANFPGGNIQYFGAGTRLSVL.

The J gene is TRBJ1-1, the V gene TRBV11-2; maybe TRBD1 (6 bases). Germline V gene data show CDR1 as SGHAT and CDR2 as FQNNGV. Trimming pared 7 bases from V and 5 bases from J, leaving 17 bases between. This CDR3 comprises 14 residues. The CDR3: CASTLRGGRTEAFF. DNA of the CDR3: TGTGCCAGCACCTTGAGGGGGGGGAGAACTGAAGCTTTCTTT.

This clone was counted between two and nine times. The rearrangement joins TRBV27 to TRBJ1-1; 7 nucleotides line up with TRBD1. Germline CDR1 reads MNHEY; CDR2 reads SMNVEV (reference sequence). J lost 8 bases, V lost 5 bases, and 11 bases had no gene match. The CDR3 length is 14 residues. The CDR3 protein is CASSPRQGSFEAFF. CDR3 nucleotides: TGTGCCAGCAGTCCGCGACAGGGCTCCTTCGAAGCTTTCTTT.

This chain connects TRBV7-2 to TRBJ2-2; 7 bases map to TRBD2. The length of the CDR3 is 17 residues. Trimming cost V 6 bases and J 1 base; bases outside gene matches: 11. CDR1 is SGHTA, CDR2 FQGNSA, per germline. As DNA, the CDR3 is TGTGCCAGCAGTCGAGGGTGGCGGGGGATGAACACCGGGGAGCTGTTTTTT. This gives the protein CASSRGWRGMNTGELFF.

V is TRBV5-6 and J is TRBJ2-2; D may be TRBD1 (5 bases). The CDR3 loop spans 15 amino acids. CDR1 SGHDT and CDR2 YYEEEE come from the germline V gene. The V end was cut by 0 bases, the J end by 7 bases, with 13 bases between. Written as DNA, the CDR3 is TGTGCCAGCAGCTTGGGGGGCGGAAACGGCGGGGAGCTGTTTTTT. Protein: CASSLGGGNGGELFF.

The rearrangement links TRBV6-2 or TRBV6-3 to TRBJ1-4; 7 nucleotides match TRBD1. After removal of 5 bases from V and 5 bases from J, the junction contained 2 bases not matched to a gene. Germline CDR1 MNHEY, CDR2 SVGEGT. The CDR3 is made up of 13 amino acids. The CDR3 is CASSGQANEKLFF. The CDR3 nucleotides read TGTGCCAGCAGTGGACAGGCCAATGAAAAACTGTTTTTT.

This rearrangement joins TRBV6-5 to TRBJ1-2, with TRBD1 as a possible D gene (6 bases). This CDR3 comprises 14 residues. Germline loops: CDR1 MNHEY, CDR2 SVGAGI. Trimming stripped 7 bases from V and 0 bases from J, with 12 bases between. This chain's CDR3 is CASTSGAANYGYTF. CDR3 sequence (DNA): TGTGCCAGCACCTCAGGGGCAGCTAACTATGGCTACACCTTC.

J is TRBJ1-6 and V is TRBV27, with TRBD1 matching over 10 bases. The CDR3 sequence is 15 residues long. After removal of 3 bases from V and 8 bases from J, the junction contained 4 bases not matched to a gene. Germline V gene data show CDR1 as MNHEY and CDR2 as SMNVEV (reference sequence). DNA for the CDR3: TGTGCCAGCAGTTTCCGGACAGGGGGTCATTCACCCCTCCACTTT. Translated: CASSFRTGGHSPLHF.

This clone was recorded a few times. The chain carries TRBV5-4 and TRBJ2-2; D perhaps matches TRBD1 (6 bases). Germline V lookup: CDR1 SGHNT, CDR2 YYREEE (reference sequence). The V gene lost 5 bases and the J gene lost 1 base, with 12 bases spanning the gap. CDR3 length: 15 residues. CDR3 in amino acids: CASSPGTLNTGELFF. CDR3 bases: TGTGCCAGCAGTCCCGGGACATTGAACACCGGGGAGCTGTTTTTT.

This chain links TRBV28 with TRBJ1-4; a possible D gene is TRBD1 (6 bases). CDR1 MDHEN and CDR2 SYDVKM come from the germline V gene. The CDR3 runs to 19 residues. The V end was cut by 1 base, the J end by 8 bases, with 26 bases between. CDR3 loop: CASSLFIVRGPVAGEKLFF. The CDR3, as DNA: TGTGCCAGCAGTTTATTTATTGTCAGGGGCCCTGTAGCGGGAGAAAAACTGTTTTTT.

The chain links TRBV6-6 to TRBJ1-6; TRBD1 might be the D (6 bases). The CDR3 runs 17 residues. From germline, CDR1 is MNHNY and CDR2 SVGAGI (reference sequence). V was clipped by 5 bases and J by 0 bases, with 14 bases between them. The CDR3 is CASSRQDPSSYNSPLHF. The CDR3 region has the DNA TGTGCCAGCAGTCGACAGGATCCGAGCTCCTATAATTCACCCCTCCACTTT.

This clone was seen once. DNA for the CDR3: TGTGCCAGCTCACCGAGCGGGGGGGCTAGAGAGACCCAGTACTTC. Amino acids: CASSPSGGARETQYF. The rearrangement uses TRBV18 and TRBJ2-5, with 10 bases identical to TRBD2. Germline lookup yields CDR1 KGHSH and CDR2 LQKENI. CDR3 length equals 15 residues. V shed 3 bases and J 4 bases; nucleotides not matched to a gene: 5.